This T cell receptor beta chain was sequenced for a study of blood T cells in healthy people across ages. Whole-study results and caveats: Older individuals had lower TCR beta diversity per million T cells (the decline was roughly linear). No conclusive comparison of naive versus antigen-experienced cells was possible with unsorted PBMCs.

This clonotype was picked up a small number of times. Its specificity is not known. Primers used in a second PCR of about 7 to 12 cycles were a sample-barcoded 5' primer and a J-beta primer mix. Each of the cDNA molecules was tagged by a template-switch adaptor with 12 random nucleotides. TCRdb recomputed calls from the 5' RACE reads with MiXCR, one row per CDR3 protein. The sample includes hundreds of thousands of distinct CDR3 sequences, around 28% seen only once; the top ten take 17%. V lost 3 bases and J 4 bases, leaving 15 bases between the germline ends. This CDR3 is built from 15 residues. The material sequenced was blood. The TCR was taken from a woman aged 80 or older in good health. V is TRBV12-3 or TRBV12-4 and J is TRBJ1-1; D not resolved. The CDR3, as DNA: TGTGCCAGCAGTTTCAGCCGGGTCGTAGGCACTGAAGCTTTCTTT. It encodes CASSFSRVVGTEAFF.